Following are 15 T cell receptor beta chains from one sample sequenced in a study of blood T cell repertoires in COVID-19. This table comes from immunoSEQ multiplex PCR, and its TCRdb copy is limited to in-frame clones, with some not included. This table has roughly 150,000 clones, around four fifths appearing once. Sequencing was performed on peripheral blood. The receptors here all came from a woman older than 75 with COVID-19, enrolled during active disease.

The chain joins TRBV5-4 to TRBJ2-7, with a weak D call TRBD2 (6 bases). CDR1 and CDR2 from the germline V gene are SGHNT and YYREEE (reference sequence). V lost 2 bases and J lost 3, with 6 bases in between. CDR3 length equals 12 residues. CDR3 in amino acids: CASSFSGYEQYF. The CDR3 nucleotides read TGTGCCAGCAGCTTTAGCGGCTACGAGCAGTACTTC.

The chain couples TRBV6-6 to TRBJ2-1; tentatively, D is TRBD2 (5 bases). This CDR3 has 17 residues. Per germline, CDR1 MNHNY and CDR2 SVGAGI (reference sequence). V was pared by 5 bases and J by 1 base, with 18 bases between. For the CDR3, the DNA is TGTGCCAGCAGTCCGAGCCTAGCTCTCTCTTCCTACAATGAGCAGTTCTTC. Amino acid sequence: CASSPSLALSSYNEQFF.

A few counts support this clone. The DNA of the CDR3 is TGCGCCAGCAGGGTAGCGGGAGGGACGGACGAGCAGTACTTC. Its protein is CASRVAGGTDEQYF. The gene calls are TRBV10-2 and TRBJ2-7; TRBD2 aligns across 11 bases. Trimming cost V 6 bases and J 5 bases; bases outside gene matches: 6. Germline V gene lookup returns CDR1 WSHSY and CDR2 SAAADI. This CDR3 has 14 residues.

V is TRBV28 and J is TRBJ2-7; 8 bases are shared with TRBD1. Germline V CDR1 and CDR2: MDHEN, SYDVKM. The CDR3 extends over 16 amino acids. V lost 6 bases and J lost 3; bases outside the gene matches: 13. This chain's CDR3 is CASSLPGTGVGYEQYF. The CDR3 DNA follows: TGTGCCAGCAGCCTACCCGGGACAGGTGTGGGCTACGAGCAGTACTTC.

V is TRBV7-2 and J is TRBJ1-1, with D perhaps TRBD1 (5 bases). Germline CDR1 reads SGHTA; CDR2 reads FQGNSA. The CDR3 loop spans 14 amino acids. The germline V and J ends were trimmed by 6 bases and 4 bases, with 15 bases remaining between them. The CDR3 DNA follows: TGTGCCAGCAGTTTATCCCAGGGTATCACTGAAGCTTTCTTT. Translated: CASSLSQGITEAFF.

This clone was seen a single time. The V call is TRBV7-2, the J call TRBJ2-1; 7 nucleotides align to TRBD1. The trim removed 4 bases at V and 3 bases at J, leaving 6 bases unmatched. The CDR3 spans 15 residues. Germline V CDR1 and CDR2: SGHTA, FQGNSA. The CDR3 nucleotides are TGTGCCAGCAGCTCGAGGGACAGAGTCTACAATGAGCAGTTCTTC. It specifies CASSSRDRVYNEQFF. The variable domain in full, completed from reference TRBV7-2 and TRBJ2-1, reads GAGVSQSPSNKVTEKGKDVELRCDPISGHTALYWYRQSLGQGLEFLIYFQGNSAPDKSGLPSDRFSAERTGGSVSTLTIQRTQQEDSAVYLCASSSRDRVYNEQFFGPGTRLTVL.

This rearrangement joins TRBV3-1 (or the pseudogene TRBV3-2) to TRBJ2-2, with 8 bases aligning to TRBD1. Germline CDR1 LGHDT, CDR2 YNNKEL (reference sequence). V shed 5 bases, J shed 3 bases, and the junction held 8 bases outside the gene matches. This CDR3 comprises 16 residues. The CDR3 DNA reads TGTGCCAGCAGCAAAGGCAGGGGGCTAGACACCGGGGAGCTGTTTTTT. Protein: CASSKGRGLDTGELFF.

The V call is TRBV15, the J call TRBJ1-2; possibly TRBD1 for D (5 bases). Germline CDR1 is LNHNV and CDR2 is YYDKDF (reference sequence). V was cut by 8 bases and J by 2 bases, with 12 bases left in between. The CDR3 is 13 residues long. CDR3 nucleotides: TGTGCCACCCGTAATAAGGGGAACTATGGCTACACCTTC. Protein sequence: CATRNKGNYGYTF.

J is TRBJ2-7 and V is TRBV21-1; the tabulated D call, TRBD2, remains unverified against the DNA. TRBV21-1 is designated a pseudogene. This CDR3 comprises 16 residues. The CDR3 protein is CASSKALWREAYEQYF. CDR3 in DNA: TGTGCCAGCAGCAAAGCGCTGTGGCGGGAGGCCTACGAGCAGTACTTC.

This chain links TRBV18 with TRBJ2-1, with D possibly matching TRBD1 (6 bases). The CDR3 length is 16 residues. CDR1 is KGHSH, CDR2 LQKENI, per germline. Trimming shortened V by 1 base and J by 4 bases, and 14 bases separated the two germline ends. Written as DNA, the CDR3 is TGTGCCAGCTCACCACTAGGCCAGGGGAGTTACAATGAGCAGTTCTTC. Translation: CASSPLGQGSYNEQFF. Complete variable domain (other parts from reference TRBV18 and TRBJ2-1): NAGVMQNPRHLVRRRGQEARLRCSPMKGHSHVYWYRQLPEEGLKFMVYLQKENIIDESGMPKERFSAEFPKEGPSILRIQQVVRGDSAAYFCASSPLGQGSYNEQFFGPGTRLTVL.

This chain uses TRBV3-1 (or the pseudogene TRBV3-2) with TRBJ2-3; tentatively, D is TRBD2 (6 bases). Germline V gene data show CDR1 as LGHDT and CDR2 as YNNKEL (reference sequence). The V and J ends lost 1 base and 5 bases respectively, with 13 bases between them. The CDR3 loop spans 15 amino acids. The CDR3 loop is CASSQVTGVRDTQYF. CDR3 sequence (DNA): TGTGCCAGCAGCCAAGTAACGGGGGTGAGAGATACGCAGTATTTT.

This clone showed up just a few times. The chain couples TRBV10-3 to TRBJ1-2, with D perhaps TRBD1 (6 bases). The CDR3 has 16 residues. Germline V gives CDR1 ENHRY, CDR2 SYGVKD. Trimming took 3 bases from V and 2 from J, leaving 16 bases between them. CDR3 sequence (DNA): TGTGCCATCAGTGATTGGACAGAACAGCGAAACTATGGCTACACCTTC. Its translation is CAISDWTEQRNYGYTF.

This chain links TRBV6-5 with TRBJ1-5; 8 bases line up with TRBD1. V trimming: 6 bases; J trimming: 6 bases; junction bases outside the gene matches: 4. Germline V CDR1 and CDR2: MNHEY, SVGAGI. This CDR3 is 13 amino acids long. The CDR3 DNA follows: TGTGCCAGCAGAGGACAGGGTGGTCAGCCCCAGCATTTT. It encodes CASRGQGGQPQHF.

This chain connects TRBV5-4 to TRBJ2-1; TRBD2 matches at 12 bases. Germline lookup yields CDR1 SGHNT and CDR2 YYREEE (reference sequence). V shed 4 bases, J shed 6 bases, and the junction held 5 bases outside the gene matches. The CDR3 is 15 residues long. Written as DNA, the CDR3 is TGTGCCAGCAGCAGGGGACTAGCGGGTCTCAATGAGCAGTTCTTC. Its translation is CASSRGLAGLNEQFF.

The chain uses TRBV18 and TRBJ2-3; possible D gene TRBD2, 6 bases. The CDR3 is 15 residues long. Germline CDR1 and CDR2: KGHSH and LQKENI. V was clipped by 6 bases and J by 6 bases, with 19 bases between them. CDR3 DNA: TGTGCCAGCTCCCCCTTAGGCGGGGCCGGGGATACGCAGTATTTT. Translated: CASSPLGGAGDTQYF.